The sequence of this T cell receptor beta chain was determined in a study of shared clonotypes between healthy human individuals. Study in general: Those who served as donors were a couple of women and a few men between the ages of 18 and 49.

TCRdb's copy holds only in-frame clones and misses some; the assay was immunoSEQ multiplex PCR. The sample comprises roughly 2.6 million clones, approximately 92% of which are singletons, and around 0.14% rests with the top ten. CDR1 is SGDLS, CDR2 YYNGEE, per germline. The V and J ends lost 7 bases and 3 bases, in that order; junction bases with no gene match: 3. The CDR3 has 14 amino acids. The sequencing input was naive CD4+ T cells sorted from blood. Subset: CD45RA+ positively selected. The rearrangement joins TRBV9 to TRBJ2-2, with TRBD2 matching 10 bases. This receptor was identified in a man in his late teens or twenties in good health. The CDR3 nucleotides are TGTGCCAGCTCAGGACTAGCGGACACCGGGGAGCTGTTTTTT. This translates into CASSGLADTGELFF.